This note documents a single T cell receptor (beta chain) sequence. These data are taken from a study of blood T cell repertoires in COVID-19. Study information: The origin of the acute and convalescent COVID-19 samples was the United States, Italy and Spain. PBMCs, B-cell-depleted T cells, or T cells were the source of the cDNA or gDNA that made up the material.

This CDR3 has 12 amino acids. Deletions cut 7 bases from V and 5 bases from J, with 11 bases between. CDR1 MNHNY and CDR2 SVGAGI come from the germline V gene (reference sequence). Original analysis: From reference gene primer amplification, estimates of nucleated cell counts were derived. TCRdb's table, derived via immunoSEQ multiplex PCR, lists solely in-frame clones and lacks some. The V and J calls and the clone size are those of that table, but D and trimming were determined from the DNA. The sample contains approximately 170,000 clones, approximately 81% of which appear only once. Material: peripheral blood. The V call is TRBV6-6, the J call TRBJ1-1, with D maybe TRBD1 (5 bases). The receptor's source is an elderly woman with active or convalescent COVID-19. The CDR3 DNA reads TGTGCCAGCAACCCCCGGGGGACTGAAGCTTTCTTT. Protein product: CASNPRGTEAFF.